Presented here are 5 T cell receptor beta chains from one specimen sequenced in a study of OX40 agonist ivuxolimab in advanced cancers. TCRdb's copy holds only in-frame clones and misses some; the assay was immunoSEQ multiplex PCR. The sample yields tens of thousands of clones, around nine tenths seen once. The sequencing here drew on CD4+ or CD8+ T cells sorted from blood, taken in a trial of the OX40 agonist ivuxolimab. These receptor sequences come from an adult with an advanced solid tumor such as melanoma, head and neck, liver or kidney cancer.

The V and J genes are TRBV4-1 and TRBJ1-4; possible D gene TRBD1, 6 bases. Germline V gene lookup returns CDR1 MGHRA and CDR2 YSYEKL. The V and J ends lost 4 bases and 8 bases respectively, with 11 bases between them. The CDR3 runs 13 residues. CDR3 sequence: CASSRGGQEKLFF. In DNA, the CDR3 is TGCGCCAGCAGCCGGGGGGGCCAGGAAAAACTGTTTTTT.

This clone was recorded only once. The rearrangement links TRBV5-1 to TRBJ1-3; 8 bases are a match to TRBD1. Germline assignment: CDR1 SGHRS and CDR2 YFSETQ. The ends lost 0 bases at V and 0 bases at J; junction bases unmatched: 2. This CDR3 spans 16 amino acids. CDR3 in amino acids: CASSLGTGFSGNTIYF. CDR3 nucleotides: TGCGCCAGCAGCTTGGGGACAGGGTTCTCTGGAAACACCATATATTTT.

The V call is TRBV10-3, the J call TRBJ1-4, with D perhaps matching TRBD1 (6 bases). CDR1 and CDR2 (germline): ENHRY, SYGVKD. The V end was cut by 0 bases, the J end by 7 bases, with 12 bases between. The CDR3 runs to 15 residues. The CDR3 here is CAISESTGSGEKLFF. Written as DNA, the CDR3 is TGTGCCATCAGTGAGTCGACAGGATCGGGTGAAAAACTGTTTTTT.

With respect to this clone: An end of the junction differs from the germline gene, which may be a read error. Other nucleotide sequences in the sample specify the same CDR3. The rearrangement uses TRBV6-5 and TRBJ2-5, with 8 nucleotides matching TRBD2. Germline V CDR1 and CDR2: MNHEY, SVGAGI. CDR3 length equals 15 residues. In nucleotides, the CDR3 is TGTGCCAGCAGTTACGTCGGGGGGGCTCGGGAGACTCAGTACTTC. This gives the protein CASSYVGGARETQYF.

The chain employs TRBV5-6 and TRBJ1-5; D ambiguous. The ends were cut back, 0 bases at V and 6 bases at J, with 10 bases in the middle. Germline CDR1 SGHDT, CDR2 YYEEEE. This CDR3 has 14 amino acids. This CDR3 is CASSLAPAGQPQHF. The CDR3 DNA is TGTGCCAGCAGCTTGGCCCCTGCGGGTCAGCCCCAGCATTTT.